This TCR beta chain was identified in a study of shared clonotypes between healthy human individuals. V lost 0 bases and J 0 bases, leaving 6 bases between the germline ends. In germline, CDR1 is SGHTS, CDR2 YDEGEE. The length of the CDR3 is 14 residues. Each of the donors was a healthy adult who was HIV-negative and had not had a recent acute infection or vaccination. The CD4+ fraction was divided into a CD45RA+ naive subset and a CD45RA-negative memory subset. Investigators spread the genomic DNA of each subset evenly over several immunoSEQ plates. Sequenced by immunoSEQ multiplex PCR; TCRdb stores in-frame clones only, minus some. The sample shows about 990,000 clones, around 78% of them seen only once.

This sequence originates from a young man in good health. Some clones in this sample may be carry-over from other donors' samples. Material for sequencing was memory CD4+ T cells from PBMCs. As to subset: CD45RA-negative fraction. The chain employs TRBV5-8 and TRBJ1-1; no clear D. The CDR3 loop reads CASSLGQVNTEAFF. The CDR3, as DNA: TGTGCCAGCAGCTTGGGGCAGGTGAACACTGAAGCTTTCTTT.